This entry lists 24 T cell receptor beta chains sequenced from one sample in a study of blood T cell repertoires in COVID-19. The assay was immunoSEQ multiplex PCR, and TCRdb's table has in-frame clones only and misses some. This table has fewer than 350,000 clones, roughly 89% appearing once. Sequencing was done on a sample of PBMCs or T cells enriched from blood (not recorded which). These receptors came from a woman younger than 30 with acute COVID-19.

The chain couples TRBV6-5 to TRBJ2-2, with D possibly matching TRBD1 (5 bases). Trimming shortened V by 0 bases and J by 4 bases, and 9 bases separated the two germline ends. CDR1 is MNHEY and CDR2 is SVGAGI in the germline V gene. This CDR3 region has 15 residues. CDR3 sequence reads: CASSYSGVGTGELFF. CDR3 bases: TGTGCCAGCAGTTACTCAGGGGTTGGCACCGGGGAGCTGTTTTTT.

The chain links TRBV11-2 to TRBJ1-2; D gene uncertain. The germline gives CDR1 SGHAT, CDR2 FQNNGV. The CDR3 is 11 amino acids. The ends were cut back, 6 bases at V and 8 bases at J, with 10 bases in the middle. Here the CDR3 reads CASSSPGGYTF. In DNA, the CDR3 is TGTGCCAGCAGTTCTCCGGGAGGCTACACCTTC.

This clone was counted only a few times. V is TRBV27 and J is TRBJ1-4; 11 positions agree with TRBD1. Germline V gene lookup returns CDR1 MNHEY and CDR2 SMNVEV (reference sequence). Trimming took 6 bases from V and 4 from J; bases not matched to a gene: 7. This CDR3 is 16 amino acids long. In DNA form, the CDR3 reads TGTGCCAGCAGGAAATCGGACAGGGGGCTTAATGAAAAACTGTTTTTT. Its protein is CASRKSDRGLNEKLFF.

CDR3 nucleotides: TGTGCCAGCAACCAAGACAGGAACTATGGCTACACCTTC. It is translated as CASNQDRNYGYTF. The chain employs TRBV7-9 and TRBJ1-2; D possibly corresponds to TRBD1 (6 bases). Trimming took off 7 bases at V and 2 bases at J, with 11 bases between the two ends. CDR1 SEHNR and CDR2 FQNEAQ come from the germline V gene (reference sequence). There are 13 residues in the CDR3.

The chain has TRBV7-8 and TRBJ1-5, with D possibly being TRBD1 (5 bases). Germline V lookup: CDR1 SGHVS, CDR2 FQNEAQ. The CDR3 loop spans 14 amino acids. The ends were cut back, 2 bases at V and 6 bases at J, with 11 bases in the middle. The CDR3 loop is CASSLLGGGQPQHF. For the CDR3, the DNA is TGTGCCAGCAGCTTACTTGGGGGGGGTCAGCCCCAGCATTTT.

The V and J genes are TRBV18 and TRBJ2-5, with D possibly being TRBD2 (5 bases). This CDR3 has 14 residues. The V gene's germline CDR1 is KGHSH and CDR2 LQKENI. V was cut by 2 bases and J by 5 bases, with 12 bases left in between. For the CDR3, the DNA is TGTGCCAGCTCACCATCCGGGGTCGGCGAGACCCAGTACTTC. It is translated as CASSPSGVGETQYF.

The chain has TRBV28 and TRBJ2-7, with 13 bases that match TRBD2. The germline CDR1 and CDR2 sequences are MDHEN and SYDVKM. Losses at the gene ends were 6 bases for V and 0 bases for J; bases not matched to a gene: 2. The CDR3 is 15 amino acids. The CDR3 region has the DNA TGTGCCAGCAGGTGGACTAGCGGGAGCTCCTACGAGCAGTACTTC. Its translation: CASRWTSGSSYEQYF.

The chain recombines TRBV18 with TRBJ2-1; perhaps TRBD2 as D (6 bases). With 1 base removed from V and 3 bases from J, the gap between germline ends came to 10 bases. Looked up from germline, CDR1 is KGHSH and CDR2 is LQKENI. The CDR3 runs 15 residues. CDR3 loop: CASSPLEAGYNEQFF. The CDR3 region has the DNA TGTGCCAGCTCACCACTCGAAGCGGGCTACAATGAGCAGTTCTTC.

The chain combines TRBV5-6 with TRBJ2-2, with TRBD1 identical over 8 bases. The CDR3 is 16 amino acids. Unmatched junction bases numbered 3, after V lost 2 bases and J lost 0 bases. Germline V gene lookup returns CDR1 SGHDT and CDR2 YYEEEE. This chain's CDR3 is CASSFRTGTNTGELFF. The CDR3 nucleotides are TGTGCCAGCAGCTTCCGGACAGGGACGAACACCGGGGAGCTGTTTTTT.

This clone was recorded once. This chain joins TRBV7-9 and TRBJ2-1, with TRBD2 as a possible D gene (5 bases). Germline CDR1 is SEHNR and CDR2 is FQNEAQ (reference sequence). CDR3 length equals 12 residues. V lost 4 bases and J 9 bases, leaving 10 bases between the germline ends. The CDR3 sequence: CASSSAGLEQFF. DNA for the CDR3: TGTGCCAGCAGCTCTGCGGGCCTTGAGCAGTTCTTC.

This sequence joins TRBV6-5 and TRBJ1-4; D might be TRBD1 (6 bases). V was clipped by 2 bases and J by 7 bases, with 8 bases between them. CDR1 MNHEY and CDR2 SVGAGI come from the germline V gene. The CDR3 consists of 13 residues. CDR3 sequence: CASSYTGSEKLFF. CDR3 DNA sequence: TGTGCCAGCAGTTACACAGGGAGTGAAAAACTGTTTTTT.

In its sample, this clone was seen once. The V and J genes are TRBV21-1 and TRBJ2-7; TRBD2 was called by the table and not checked on the DNA. TRBV21-1 is given as a pseudogene. The CDR3 runs 17 residues. CDR3 bases: TGTGCCATCCAGCAACGCCTAGGCGGGATCTCATACTACGAGCAGTACTTC. Protein: CAIQQRLGGISYYEQYF.

This clone was observed once. The rearrangement uses TRBV7-2 and TRBJ2-3; no clear D gene. The CDR3 sequence is 13 residues long. Trimming removed 4 bases from V and 2 bases from J, with 7 bases in between. The germline V gene encodes CDR1 SGHTA and CDR2 FQGNSA. CDR3 nucleotide sequence: TGTGCCAGCAGCTCACGGTACACAGATACGCAGTATTTT. Its protein is CASSSRYTDTQYF.

The rearrangement uses TRBV5-1 and TRBJ2-2; 8 positions match TRBD2. CDR3 length equals 15 residues. Unmatched junction bases numbered 4, after V lost 0 bases and J lost 6 bases. Germline CDR1 SGHRS, CDR2 YFSETQ. DNA for the CDR3: TGCGCCAGCAGCTTGGTAGCGGGATCTTCCGGGGAGCTGTTTTTT. It is translated as CASSLVAGSSGELFF.

This clone was seen only once. The CDR3: CSVGIAGVVDTQYF. CDR3 DNA sequence: TGCAGCGTTGGAATAGCGGGAGTCGTAGATACGCAGTATTTT. V and J are TRBV29-1 and TRBJ2-3, with 9 bases fitting TRBD2. Germline assignment: CDR1 SQVTM and CDR2 ANQGSEA. The CDR3 is made up of 14 amino acids. J lost 5 bases, V lost 4 bases, and 7 bases had no gene match.

This clone was recorded only once. The gene calls are TRBV2 and TRBJ2-2; D might be TRBD2 (5 bases). The germline V gene encodes CDR1 SNHLY and CDR2 FYNNEI. Trimming cost V 6 bases and J 3 bases, with 11 bases left between them. The CDR3 spans 14 residues. As DNA, the CDR3 is TGTGCCAGCAGAGTAACGAGGGACACCGGGGAGCTGTTTTTT. This codes for CASRVTRDTGELFF. Supplemented by reference TRBV2 and TRBJ2-2, the full variable domain reads EPEVTQTPSHQVTQMGQEVILRCVPISNHLYFYWYRQILGQKVEFLVSFYNNEISEKSEIFDDQFSVERPDGSNFTLKIRSTKLEDSAMYFCASRVTRDTGELFFGEGSRLTVL.

V is TRBV10-2 and J is TRBJ2-5, with TRBD2 matching over 7 bases. The CDR3 has 14 residues. V lost 5 bases, J lost 0 bases, and 3 bases stayed unmatched. Germline CDR1 WSHSY, CDR2 SAAADI. CDR3: CASSSLADQETQYF. In DNA, the CDR3 is TGCGCCAGCAGTTCCCTAGCGGACCAAGAGACCCAGTACTTC.

This clone was observed once. The rearrangement links TRBV28 to TRBJ2-5; D perhaps matches TRBD2 (6 bases). Germline V CDR1 and CDR2: MDHEN, SYDVKM. V was cut by 6 bases and J by 5 bases, with 19 bases left in between. The CDR3 loop spans 15 amino acids. CDR3 amino acids: CASSSPGRGLETQYF. CDR3 coding DNA: TGTGCCAGCAGCTCACCCGGGCGGGGACTGGAGACCCAGTACTTC.

The rearrangement links TRBV18 to TRBJ2-1, with 14 bases aligning to TRBD2. The length of the CDR3 is 15 residues. Germline assignment: CDR1 KGHSH and CDR2 LQKENI. The junction had 5 bases not matched to a gene; V was cut back by 4 bases and J by 9 bases. The CDR3, as DNA: TGTGCCAGCTCACTGGGACTAGCGGGAGTAGGTGAGCAGTTCTTC. Protein product: CASSLGLAGVGEQFF. The whole variable domain, filled in from reference TRBV18 and TRBJ2-1, reads NAGVMQNPRHLVRRRGQEARLRCSPMKGHSHVYWYRQLPEEGLKFMVYLQKENIIDESGMPKERFSAEFPKEGPSILRIQQVVRGDSAAYFCASSLGLAGVGEQFFGPGTRLTVL.

J is TRBJ2-5 and V is TRBV28, with 7 bases lining up with TRBD2. V lost 2 bases to trimming and J lost 5 bases; unmatched junction nucleotides: 5. The CDR3 contains 14 residues. Per the germline V gene, CDR1 is MDHEN and CDR2 is SYDVKM. CDR3 region: CASSLTGGPETQYF. CDR3 nucleotides: TGTGCCAGCAGTTTAACGGGGGGACCGGAGACCCAGTACTTC.

This clone was observed once. The rearrangement links TRBV3-1 (or the pseudogene TRBV3-2) to TRBJ2-1, with 13 bases that match TRBD2. This CDR3 is 16 amino acids long. Germline trimming cut 1 base from V and 8 bases from J; bases unmatched to any gene: 5. Germline lookup yields CDR1 LGHDT and CDR2 YNNKEL (reference sequence). The CDR3 is CASSQVGTSGKDEQFF. In DNA, the CDR3 is TGTGCCAGCAGCCAAGTTGGGACTAGCGGGAAGGATGAGCAGTTCTTC.

The chain recombines TRBV7-9 with TRBJ1-6; TRBD1 might be the D (6 bases). The CDR3 is 15 residues long. With 5 bases removed from V and 8 bases from J, the gap between germline ends came to 16 bases. CDR1 and CDR2 (germline): SEHNR, FQNEAQ (reference sequence). This CDR3 reads CASSPDSGRDSPLHF. CDR3 sequence (DNA): TGTGCCAGCAGCCCGGACAGTGGAAGGGATTCACCCCTCCACTTT. Filled out from reference TRBV7-9 and TRBJ1-6, the complete variable domain reads DTGVSQNPRHKITKRGQNVTFRCDPISEHNRLYWYRQTLGQGPEFLTYFQNEAQLEKSRLLSDRFSAERPKGSFSTLEIQRTEQGDSAMYLCASSPDSGRDSPLHFGNGTRLTVT.

The V and J genes are TRBV6-2 or TRBV6-3 and TRBJ2-3, with D possibly TRBD1 on 5 matching bases. The CDR3 has 15 amino acids. The germline V gene has CDR1 MNHEY and CDR2 SVGEGT. Trimming took 5 bases from V and 4 from J, leaving 16 bases between them. The CDR3 DNA is TGTGCCAGCAGTGCCCCCAGGGCCCAGCCAGATACGCAGTATTTT. As protein: CASSAPRAQPDTQYF.

The rearrangement uses TRBV29-1 and TRBJ2-1; 9 nucleotides align to TRBD1. The CDR3 runs 16 residues. Germline V gene sequence: CDR1 SQVTM, CDR2 ANQGSEA. The ends lost 6 bases at V and 5 bases at J; junction bases unmatched: 14. The CDR3 here is CSVEIPGQGINNEQFF. For the CDR3, the DNA is TGCAGCGTCGAGATCCCGGGACAGGGAATTAACAATGAGCAGTTCTTC.